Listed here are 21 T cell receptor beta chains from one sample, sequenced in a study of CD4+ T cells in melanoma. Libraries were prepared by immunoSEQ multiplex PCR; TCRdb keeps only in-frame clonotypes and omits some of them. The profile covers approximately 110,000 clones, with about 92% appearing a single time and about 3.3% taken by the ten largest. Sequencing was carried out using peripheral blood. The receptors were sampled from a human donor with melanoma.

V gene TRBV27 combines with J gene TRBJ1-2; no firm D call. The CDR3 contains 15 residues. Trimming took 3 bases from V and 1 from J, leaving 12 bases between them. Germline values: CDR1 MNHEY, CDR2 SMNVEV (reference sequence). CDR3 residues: CASSLGFGDNYGYTF. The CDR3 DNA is TGTGCCAGCAGTTTGGGCTTCGGGGATAACTATGGCTACACCTTC.

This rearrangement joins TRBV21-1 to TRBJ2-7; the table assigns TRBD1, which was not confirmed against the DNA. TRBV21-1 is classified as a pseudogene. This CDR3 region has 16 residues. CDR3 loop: CASSKGMVQGPYEQYF. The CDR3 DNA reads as TGTGCCAGCAGCAAAGGGATGGTTCAGGGCCCCTACGAGCAGTACTTC.

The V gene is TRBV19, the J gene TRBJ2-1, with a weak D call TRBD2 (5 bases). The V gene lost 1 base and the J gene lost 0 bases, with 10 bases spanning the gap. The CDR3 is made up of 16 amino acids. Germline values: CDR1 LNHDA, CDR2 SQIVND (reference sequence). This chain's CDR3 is CASSIGGLSSYNEQFF. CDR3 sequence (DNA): TGTGCCAGTAGTATAGGCGGGCTGAGCTCCTACAATGAGCAGTTCTTC.

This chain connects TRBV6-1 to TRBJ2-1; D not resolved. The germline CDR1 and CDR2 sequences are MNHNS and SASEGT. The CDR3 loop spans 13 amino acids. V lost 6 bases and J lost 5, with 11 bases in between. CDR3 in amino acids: CASRLDTNNEQFF. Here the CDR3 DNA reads TGTGCCAGCAGGCTCGACACCAACAATGAGCAGTTCTTC.

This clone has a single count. In nucleotides, the CDR3 is TGTGCCAGCAGCTTGGGGCCCGGGAGAGCAGATACGCAGTATTTT. This codes for CASSLGPGRADTQYF. The chain joins TRBV5-5 to TRBJ2-3; D perhaps matches TRBD2 (6 bases). Germline V gene lookup returns CDR1 SGHKS and CDR2 YYEKEE (reference sequence). Trimming pared 0 bases from V and 4 bases from J, leaving 12 bases between. The CDR3 loop spans 15 amino acids. The variable domain in full, with the rest retrieved from reference TRBV5-5 and TRBJ2-3, is DAGVTQSPTHLIKTRGQQVTLRCSPISGHKSVSWYQQVLGQGPQFIFQYYEKEERGRGNFPDRFSARQFPNYSSELNVNALLLGDSALYLCASSLGPGRADTQYFGPGTRLTVL.

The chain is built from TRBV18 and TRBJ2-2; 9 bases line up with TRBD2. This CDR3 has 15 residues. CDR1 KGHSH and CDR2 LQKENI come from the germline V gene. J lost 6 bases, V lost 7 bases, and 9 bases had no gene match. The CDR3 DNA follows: TGTGCCAGCTGGAGAGCGGGAGGAATCGCCGGGGAGCTGTTTTTT. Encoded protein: CASWRAGGIAGELFF.

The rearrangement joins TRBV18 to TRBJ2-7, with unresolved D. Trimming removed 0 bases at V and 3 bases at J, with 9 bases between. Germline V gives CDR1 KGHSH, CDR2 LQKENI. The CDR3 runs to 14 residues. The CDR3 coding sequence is TGTGCCAGCTCACCACCAGGTTGGGACTACGAGCAGTACTTC. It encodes CASSPPGWDYEQYF.

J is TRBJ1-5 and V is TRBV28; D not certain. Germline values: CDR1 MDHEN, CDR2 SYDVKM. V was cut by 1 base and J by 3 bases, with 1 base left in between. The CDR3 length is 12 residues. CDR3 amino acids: CASSLFNQPQHF. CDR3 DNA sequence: TGTGCCAGCAGTTTATTCAATCAGCCCCAGCATTTT. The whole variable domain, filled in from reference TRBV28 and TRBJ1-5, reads DVKVTQSSRYLVKRTGEKVFLECVQDMDHENMFWYRQDPGLGLRLIYFSYDVKMKEKGDIPEGYSVSREKKERFSLILESASTNQTSMYLCASSLFNQPQHFGDGTRLSIL.

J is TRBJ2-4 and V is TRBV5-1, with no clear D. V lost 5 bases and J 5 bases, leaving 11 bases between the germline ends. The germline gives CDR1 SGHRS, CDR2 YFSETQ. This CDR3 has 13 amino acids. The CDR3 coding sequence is TGCGCCAGCAGGGCTGGAGTTCAAAACATTCAGTACTTC. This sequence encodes CASRAGVQNIQYF.

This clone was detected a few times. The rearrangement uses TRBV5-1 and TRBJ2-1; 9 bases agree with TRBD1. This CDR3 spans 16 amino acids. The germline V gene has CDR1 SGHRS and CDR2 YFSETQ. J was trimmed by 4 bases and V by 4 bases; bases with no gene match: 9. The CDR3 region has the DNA TGCGCCAGCAGCCCGTCCGGGACAGGGCATTACAATGAGCAGTTCTTC. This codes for CASSPSGTGHYNEQFF.

The CDR3 reads CASSDGFGGKLFF. DNA for the CDR3: TGTGCCAGCAGTGATGGTTTTGGGGGAAAACTGTTTTTT. The rearrangement links TRBV6-1 to TRBJ1-4; maybe TRBD1 (5 bases). The CDR3 runs 13 residues. Germline CDR1 reads MNHNS; CDR2 reads SASEGT. V lost 3 bases and J lost 10, with 12 bases in between.

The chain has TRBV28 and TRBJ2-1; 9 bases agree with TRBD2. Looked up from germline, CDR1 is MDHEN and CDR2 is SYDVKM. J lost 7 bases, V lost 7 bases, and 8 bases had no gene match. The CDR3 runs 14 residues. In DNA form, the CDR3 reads TGTGCCAGCACCAGACTAGCGGAAAGGAATGAGCAGTTCTTC. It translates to CASTRLAERNEQFF.

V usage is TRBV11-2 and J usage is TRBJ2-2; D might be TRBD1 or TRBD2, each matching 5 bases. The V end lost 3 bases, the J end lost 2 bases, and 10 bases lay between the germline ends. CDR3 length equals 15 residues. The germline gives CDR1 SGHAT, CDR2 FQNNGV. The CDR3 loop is CASSFGTLNTGELFF. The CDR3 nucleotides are TGTGCCAGCAGCTTTGGGACCCTTAACACCGGGGAGCTGTTTTTT.

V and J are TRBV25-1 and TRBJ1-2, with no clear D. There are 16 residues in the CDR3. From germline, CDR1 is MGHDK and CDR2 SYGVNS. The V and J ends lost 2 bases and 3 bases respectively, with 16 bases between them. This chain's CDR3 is CASSEIDGGDDYGYTF. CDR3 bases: TGTGCCAGCAGTGAAATCGACGGAGGAGATGACTATGGCTACACCTTC.

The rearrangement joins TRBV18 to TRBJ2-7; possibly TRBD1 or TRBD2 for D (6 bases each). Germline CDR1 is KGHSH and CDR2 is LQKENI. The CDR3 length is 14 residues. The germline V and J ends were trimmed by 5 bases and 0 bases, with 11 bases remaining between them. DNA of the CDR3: TGTGCCAGCTCATGGGGGGCCCCCTCCTACGAGCAGTACTTC. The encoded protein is CASSWGAPSYEQYF.

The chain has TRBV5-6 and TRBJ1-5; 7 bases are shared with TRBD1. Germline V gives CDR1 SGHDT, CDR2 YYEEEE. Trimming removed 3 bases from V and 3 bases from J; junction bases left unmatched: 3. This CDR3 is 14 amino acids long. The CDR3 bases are TGTGCCAGCAGCTACGGACAGGACAATCAGCCCCAGCATTTT. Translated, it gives CASSYGQDNQPQHF.

The CDR3 loop reads CASSVGPSGTGLYNEQFF. The CDR3 nucleotides read TGTGCCAGCAGCGTAGGGCCCTCCGGGACAGGGCTCTACAATGAGCAGTTCTTC. The genes are TRBV9 and TRBJ2-1; TRBD1 matches at 9 bases. Per the germline V gene, CDR1 is SGDLS and CDR2 is YYNGEE. The junction had 10 bases not matched to a gene; V was cut back by 0 bases and J by 3 bases. The CDR3 has 18 residues.

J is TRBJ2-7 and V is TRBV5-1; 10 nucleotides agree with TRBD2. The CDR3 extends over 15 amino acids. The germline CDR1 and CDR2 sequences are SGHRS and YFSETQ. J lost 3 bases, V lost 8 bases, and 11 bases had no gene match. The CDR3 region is CASTRTGTSVYEQYF. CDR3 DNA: TGCGCCAGTACACGCACCGGGACTAGCGTCTACGAGCAGTACTTC.

This CDR3 is CASSPRALSSYEQYF. DNA for the CDR3: TGTGCCAGTAGTCCCCGGGCACTTTCCTCCTACGAGCAGTACTTC. This chain joins TRBV19 and TRBJ2-7, with D hard to call. V was clipped by 5 bases and J by 0 bases, with 14 bases between them. Germline V gene sequence: CDR1 LNHDA, CDR2 SQIVND (reference sequence). The CDR3 is made up of 15 amino acids.

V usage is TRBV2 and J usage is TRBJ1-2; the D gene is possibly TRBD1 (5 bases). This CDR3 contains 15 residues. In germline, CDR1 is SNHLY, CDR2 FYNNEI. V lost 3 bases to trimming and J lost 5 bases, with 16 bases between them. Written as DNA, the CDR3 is TGTGCCAGCAGTGAGCGCGGAGGGGTCAAGTATGGCTACACCTTC. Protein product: CASSERGGVKYGYTF.

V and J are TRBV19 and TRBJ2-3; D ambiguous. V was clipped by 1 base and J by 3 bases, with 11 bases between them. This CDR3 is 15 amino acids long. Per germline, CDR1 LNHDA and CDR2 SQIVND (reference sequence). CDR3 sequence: CASSIGSPRTDTQYF. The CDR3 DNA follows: TGTGCCAGTAGTATAGGGTCTCCACGAACAGATACGCAGTATTTT.